A selection of T cell receptor beta chains follows, all from one sample in a study of blood T cell repertoires in COVID-19. TCRdb's table, derived via immunoSEQ multiplex PCR, lists solely in-frame clones and lacks some. The sample lists about 90,000 clones, 75% to 85% occurring once. Sequenced material: peripheral blood. The receptors originated from a human donor in a cohort sampled during active COVID-19. The CDR3 runs from the conserved cysteine through the conserved F or W. D genes are given only for firm matches. Clone size is not always given. Where it is, it says once, few, many or a class for expanded clones.

V gene	D gene	clone size	J gene	CDR3 protein	CDR3 DNA
TRBV12-3/TRBV12-4	TRBD1	-	TRBJ2-5	CASSRQGAETQYF	TGTGCCAGCAGCAGACAGGGGGCTGAGACCCAGTACTTC
TRBV3-1/TRBV3-2	-	-	TRBJ2-1	CASSLPGRSEGNEQFF	TGTGCCAGCAGCCTCCCCGGCCGATCAGAGGGCAATGAGCAGTTCTTC
TRBV18	TRBD1	-	TRBJ2-7	CASSPPAFRKGAGEQYF	TGTGCCAGCTCACCACCTGCGTTTCGAAAGGGGGCCGGAGAGCAGTACTTC
TRBV6-4	TRBD2	once	TRBJ2-3	CASGFGGVTDTQYF	TGTGCCAGCGGTTTCGGGGGGGTCACAGATACGCAGTATTTT
TRBV9	-	-	TRBJ2-2	CASSVVRTGELFF	TGTGCCAGCAGCGTAGTCCGCACCGGGGAGCTGTTTTTT
TRBV2	TRBD2	-	TRBJ2-1	CASSDSSGGYNEQFF	TGTGCCAGCAGTGACTCTAGCGGGGGTTACAATGAGCAGTTCTTC
TRBV7-9	-	-	TRBJ1-2	CASSLGLTLSANYGYTF	TGTGCCAGCAGCTTAGGTCTCACCCTCTCAGCTAACTATGGCTACACCTTC
TRBV5-4	-	-	TRBJ1-2	CASTRGGQLINYGYTF	TGTGCCAGCACCCGAGGAGGCCAACTAATTAACTATGGCTACACCTTC
TRBV15	TRBD1	-	TRBJ2-5	CATSRGDRGFVETQYF	TGTGCCACCAGCAGGGGAGACAGGGGGTTTGTGGAGACCCAGTACTTC
TRBV4-1	TRBD2	-	TRBJ2-1	CASSRRGTSPTSEQFF	TGCGCCAGCAGCCGCCGCGGGACTAGCCCTACAAGTGAGCAGTTCTTC
TRBV6-5	-	once	TRBJ2-3	CASSYSGASTDTQYF	TGTGCCAGCAGTTACTCGGGGGCTAGCACAGATACGCAGTATTTT
TRBV4-1	-	once	TRBJ2-3	CASSQVADTQYF	TGCGCCAGCAGCCAAGTTGCGGATACGCAGTATTTT
TRBV28	-	-	TRBJ1-3	CASGDRRSGNTIYF	TGTGCCAGCGGAGACAGGCGCTCTGGAAACACCATATATTTT
TRBV5-4	TRBD2	-	TRBJ2-7	CASSPGLAEMREQYF	TGTGCCAGCAGCCCGGGACTAGCGGAAATGAGGGAGCAGTACTTC
TRBV6-5	-	-	TRBJ1-1	CASKWARDTEAFF	TGTGCCAGCAAGTGGGCCCGGGATACTGAAGCTTTCTTT
TRBV6-6	TRBD2	once	TRBJ2-3	CASSLLAGGTDTQYF	TGTGCCAGCAGTTTACTAGCGGGGGGGACAGATACGCAGTATTTT
TRBV5-4	-	few	TRBJ2-7	CASSLKSGKNEQYF	TGTGCCAGCAGCTTGAAATCGGGAAAGAACGAGCAGTACTTC
TRBV7-2	-	-	TRBJ1-6	CASSLMGAALHF	TGTGCCAGCAGCTTAATGGGCGCAGCCCTCCACTTT
TRBV6-1	-	-	TRBJ1-5	CASKEGELINQPQHF	TGTGCCAGCAAAGAGGGGGAGTTGATCAATCAGCCCCAGCATTTT
TRBV4-1	-	medium-sized	TRBJ2-2	CASSQEQAGELFF	TGCGCCAGCAGCCAAGAACAGGCCGGGGAGCTGTTTTTT
TRBV3-1/TRBV3-2	-	few	TRBJ1-5	CASSQGAEQPQHF	TGTGCCAGCAGCCAAGGGGCCGAACAGCCCCAGCATTTT
TRBV24-1	-	-	TRBJ1-5	CATSDGNSNQPQHF	TGTGCCACCAGTGACGGGAATAGCAATCAGCCCCAGCATTTT
TRBV5-1	-	-	TRBJ2-5	CASSLGGRETQYF	TGCGCCAGCAGCTTGGGTGGGAGGGAGACCCAGTACTTC
TRBV19	TRBD1	few	TRBJ1-1	CAGRGQGIKNEGDTEAFF	TGTGCCGGCAGGGGACAGGGCATCAAAAATGAGGGGGACACTGAAGCTTTCTTT
TRBV20-1	-	-	TRBJ1-2	CSARDGRGYTF	TGCAGTGCTAGAGATGGGCGTGGCTACACCTTC
TRBV23-1	-	few	TRBJ1-4	CASSQPPRGNEKLFF	TGCGCCAGCAGTCAACCCCCCAGAGGGAATGAAAAACTGTTTTTT
TRBV5-1	-	-	TRBJ2-7	CASSLDSFEQYF	TGCGCCAGCAGTCTCGACAGTTTCGAGCAGTACTTC
TRBV6-2/TRBV6-3	TRBD2	-	TRBJ2-1	CASSSGGFGANEQFF	TGTGCCAGCAGTTCCGGGGGGTTCGGTGCGAATGAGCAGTTCTTC
TRBV15	-	-	TRBJ1-5	CATSRNPRHSNQPQHF	TGTGCCACCAGCCGGAATCCCCGACATAGCAATCAGCCCCAGCATTTT
TRBV4-1	TRBD2	-	TRBJ2-1	CASSPGLAGGHEQFF	TGCGCCAGCAGTCCTGGACTAGCGGGGGGGCATGAGCAGTTCTTC
TRBV15	-	-	TRBJ1-1	CATSSPGGEAFF	TGTGCCACCAGCAGCCCCGGGGGAGAAGCTTTCTTT
TRBV5-1	-	-	TRBJ2-7	CASRPVTGSSYEQYF	TGCGCCAGCAGACCCGTGACAGGATCCTCCTACGAGCAGTACTTC
TRBV5-5	TRBD1	-	TRBJ1-2	CASSSDREGYTF	TGTGCCAGCAGCTCCGACAGGGAGGGCTACACCTTC
TRBV5-1	-	-	TRBJ1-1	CASSLAKRTGNTEAFF	TGCGCCAGCAGCTTGGCAAAGCGGACGGGGAACACTGAAGCTTTCTTT
TRBV4-1	TRBD1	-	TRBJ2-2	CASSQDPPGQGRRGAGELFF	TGCGCCAGCAGCCAAGATCCGCCCGGACAGGGGAGAAGGGGTGCCGGGGAGCTGTTTTTT
TRBV5-5	TRBD2	-	TRBJ2-7	CASSLVSGGSYEQYF	TGTGCCAGCAGCTTGGTTAGCGGGGGGAGTTACGAGCAGTACTTC
TRBV6-5	-	-	TRBJ2-1	CASSPSGVRYNEQFF	TGTGCCAGCTCCCCCTCGGGGGTCCGCTACAATGAGCAGTTCTTC
TRBV18	TRBD2	-	TRBJ2-1	CASSGGLADDEQFF	TGTGCCAGCTCAGGGGGACTAGCGGACGATGAGCAGTTCTTC
TRBV5-5	-	once	TRBJ1-4	CASSLEGPATNEKLFF	TGTGCCAGCAGCTTGGAGGGGCCAGCAACTAATGAAAAACTGTTTTTT
TRBV7-9	TRBD1	-	TRBJ1-1	CASSSSFRDRVYTEAFF	TGTGCCAGCAGCTCTAGCTTCCGGGACAGGGTGTACACTGAAGCTTTCTTT
TRBV3-1/TRBV3-2	-	-	TRBJ2-3	CASSQNRGTDTQYF	TGTGCCAGCAGCCAAAATCGGGGAACAGATACGCAGTATTTT
TRBV19	-	-	TRBJ1-3	CASRGPTTSSGNTIYF	TGTGCCAGTAGGGGGCCGACAACGAGCTCTGGAAACACCATATATTTT
TRBV12-3/TRBV12-4	TRBD2	-	TRBJ2-1	CASSRQSGGEQFF	TGTGCCAGCAGCCGACAAAGCGGGGGGGAGCAGTTCTTC
TRBV6-5	TRBD1	-	TRBJ1-1	CASRTGDGYTEAFF	TGTGCCAGCAGGACAGGGGATGGTTACACTGAAGCTTTCTTT
TRBV4-1	-	-	TRBJ1-2	CASSQDRAGGYGYTF	TGCGCCAGCAGCCAAGATCGGGCCGGGGGCTATGGCTACACCTTC
TRBV5-5	-	many	TRBJ2-2	CASRLRTGYTGELFF	TGTGCCAGCAGACTCCGAACAGGCTACACCGGGGAGCTGTTTTTT
TRBV6-5	-	-	TRBJ2-7	CASSYSQGITYEQYF	TGTGCCAGCAGTTACTCGCAGGGGATCACCTACGAGCAGTACTTC
TRBV6-1	TRBD2	few	TRBJ2-3	CASSARGAGAPDTQYF	TGTGCCAGCAGTGCCAGGGGAGCGGGGGCCCCAGATACGCAGTATTTT
TRBV9	-	once	TRBJ1-3	CASSVGQTFSGNTIYF	TGTGCCAGCAGCGTAGGACAGACCTTCTCTGGAAACACCATATATTTT